The entry below gives a single T cell receptor (beta chain) sequence along with its context. Its matching antigen is unknown. The V gene end was trimmed by 5 bases and the J gene end by 7 bases; junction bases not matched to a gene: 6. The CDR3 has 13 residues. Per germline, CDR1 ENHRY and CDR2 SYGVKD. MiXCR, applied by TCRdb to the 5' RACE reads, yields one record per CDR3 protein. In the table there are about 360,000 distinct CDR3 sequences, around 15% of which are singletons. This sample stems from a study of CD8 T cells in ankylosing spondylitis. Study results and caveats: Clones linked to disease were reported to show significant enrichment in matched ankylosing spondylitis synovial fluid.

The source of this sequence is a male donor with ankylosing spondylitis or in good health (not recorded which). Sequenced: blood, either unsorted or a sorted T cell fraction (not recorded which). V usage is TRBV10-3 and J usage is TRBJ2-7; 9 bases are shared with TRBD1. The CDR3 here is CAISPTGGLEQYF. CDR3 bases: TGTGCCATCAGTCCAACAGGGGGCTTGGAGCAGTACTTC.